The source of this T cell receptor beta chain is a study of Ad26.COV2.S vaccination and SARS-CoV-2 variants. Study-wide findings and caveats: While placebo recipients had lower spike-specific TCR breadth, vaccine recipients had more. Similar non-spike TCR breadth was seen in vaccine and placebo recipients.

Germline CDR1 and CDR2: SGHTA and FQGNSA. V lost 1 base, J lost 7 bases, and 11 bases lay in between. This CDR3 is 15 amino acids long. Comment on this clone: Its antigen remains unknown.

TCRdb's copy holds only in-frame clones and misses some; the assay was immunoSEQ multiplex PCR. The sample consists of 150,000 to 200,000 clones, around nine tenths of them appearing once. This sequence originates from a human donor who had recovered from COVID-19. Sequencing used peripheral blood, obtained after recovery from COVID-19. The rearrangement joins TRBV7-2 to TRBJ1-6; perhaps TRBD1 as D (5 bases). The CDR3 is CASSLEGLLNSPLHF. The CDR3 coding sequence is TGTGCCAGCAGCTTAGAGGGGCTACTGAATTCACCCCTCCACTTT.